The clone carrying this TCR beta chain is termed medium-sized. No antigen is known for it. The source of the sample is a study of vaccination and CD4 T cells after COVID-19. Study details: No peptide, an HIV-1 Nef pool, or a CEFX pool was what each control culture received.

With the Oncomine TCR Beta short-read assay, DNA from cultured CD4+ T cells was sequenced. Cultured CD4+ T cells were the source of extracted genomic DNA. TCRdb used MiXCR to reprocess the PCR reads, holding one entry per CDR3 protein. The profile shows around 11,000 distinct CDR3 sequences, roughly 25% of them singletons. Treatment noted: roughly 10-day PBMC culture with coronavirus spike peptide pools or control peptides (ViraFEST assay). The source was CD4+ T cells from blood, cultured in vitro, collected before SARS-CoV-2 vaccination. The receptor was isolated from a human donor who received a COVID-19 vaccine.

The CDR3 DNA is TGTGCCAGTACCCTAGACAGGGGGATAAACTATGGCTACACCTTC. Protein: CASTLDRGINYGYTF. The chain employs TRBV19 and TRBJ1-2; TRBD1 agrees at 9 bases. The CDR3 totals 15 residues. Germline V gives CDR1 LNHDA, CDR2 SQIVND (reference sequence). The trim removed 7 bases at V and 2 bases at J, leaving 8 bases unmatched.